This T cell receptor beta chain was documented in a study of metastatic and nonmetastatic thyroid tumors. In the study's own analysis: The authors used CDR3 differences across clinicopathological groups to build a distant-metastasis classifier for papillary thyroid cancer. Using MiXCR, TCRdb re-called clones from the PCR reads. These V and J calls derive from TCRdb rather than the authors' analysis. The sample carries around 52,000 clones, almost 30% recorded once. A remark on this clone: What it binds is unknown.

CDR1 is MNHEY, CDR2 SVGEGT, per germline. V shed 10 bases and J 7 bases; nucleotides not matched to a gene: 6. The CDR3 covers 11 residues. Overall study findings and caveats: TCR beta diversity was reportedly significantly higher in malignant thyroid tumors than benign nodules, in blood and tumor.

Before thyroid surgery, none of the patients had received any treatment. The V call is TRBV6-2 or TRBV6-3, the J call TRBJ1-2; 7 positions match TRBD1. Sequences were obtained from blood. The clonotype originates from a female donor with papillary thyroid cancer or a benign thyroid nodule (not recorded which). Some clones in this sample may be carry-over from other donors' samples. The CDR3 protein is CATTDRVGYTF. CDR3 DNA: TGTGCCACCACCGACAGGGTTGGCTACACCTTC.